The clone carrying this T cell receptor beta chain showed up many times. Its antigen remains unknown. Individually, cDNA molecules had unique molecular identifiers attached to them. One entry per CDR3 protein, called by TCRdb with MiXCR from the 5' RACE reads. This sample has 40,000 to 55,000 distinct CDR3 sequences, with about 7.4% found just once. CDR3 length: 14 amino acids. CDR1 and CDR2 from the germline V gene are GTSNPN and SVGIG (reference sequence). Trimming removed 2 bases at V and 2 bases at J, with 11 bases between. This entry is derived from a study of early T cells in non-severe SARS-CoV-2 infection. Whole-study context: Sequencing of unsorted whole blood was done on bulk RNA, leaving chains unpaired. Points from the study as a whole: VDJdb-based matching was biased toward anti-spike CD8 responses and missed private and CD4 specificities.

The rearrangement joins TRBV30 to TRBJ2-3; D remains ambiguous. This TCR was recovered from an adult who was a healthcare worker with PCR-confirmed SARS-CoV-2 infection or an uninfected control (not recorded which). The sequenced sample consisted of whole blood. The CDR3, as DNA: TGTGCCTGGAGTAGCGTCCTTTACACAGATACGCAGTATTTT. This codes for CAWSSVLYTDTQYF.